A selection of T cell receptor beta chains follows, all from one sample in a study of PD-1 blockade in classical Hodgkin lymphoma. Profiled with immunoSEQ multiplex PCR; TCRdb holds only in-frame clones, not every one. Among 90,000 to 140,000 clones listed, around nine tenths were seen once. This specimen consisted of peripheral blood mononuclear cells (PBMCs), obtained before the fourth cycle of nivolumab. These receptors came from a human donor with classical Hodgkin lymphoma. CDR3s include the opening cysteine and the closing phenylalanine or tryptophan. A D gene is named only where the DNA matches it firmly. Expanded clones are given a class, and other clones once, few, many or no size at all.

V gene	D gene	clone size	J gene	CDR3 DNA	CDR3 protein
TRBV11-2	TRBD1	-	TRBJ2-7	TGTGCCAGCAGCATCCCCACCGGACAGGACTACGAGCAGTACTTC	CASSIPTGQDYEQYF
TRBV28	-	-	TRBJ2-7	TGTGCCAGCAGCAACCCCAAATGGGGCTACGAGCAGTACTTC	CASSNPKWGYEQYF
TRBV19	TRBD1	-	TRBJ1-1	TGTGCCACCACACCCCGGACAGGGTGGAACACTGAAGCTTTCTTT	CATTPRTGWNTEAFF
TRBV19	-	-	TRBJ1-5	TGTGCCAGTAGTATTGGGGGAGAAGCGATTGGCAATCAGCCCCAGCATTTT	CASSIGGEAIGNQPQHF
TRBV6-5	-	-	TRBJ2-5	TGTGCCAGCAGTAGCCCGGGCCCCGGGGAGACCCAGTACTTC	CASSSPGPGETQYF
TRBV5-1	TRBD1	-	TRBJ1-5	TGCGCCAGCAGCTGGACAGGGTTTGGCCAGCCCCAGCATTTT	CASSWTGFGQPQHF
TRBV19	-	-	TRBJ2-3	TGTGCCAGCCGCTCCACAGATACGCAGTATTTT	CASRSTDTQYF
TRBV25-1	-	-	TRBJ2-1	TGTGCCAGCAGTGGCCCACTCGCGGCAGGAAATGAGCAGTTCTTC	CASSGPLAAGNEQFF
TRBV7-2	-	-	TRBJ1-3	TGTGCCAGCAGCCCCCAAACTGGAAACACCATATATTTT	CASSPQTGNTIYF
TRBV11-2	TRBD1	-	TRBJ1-2	TGTGCCAGCAGCCCTGGACAGGGGGAAGGCTATGGCTACACCTTC	CASSPGQGEGYGYTF
TRBV7-8	-	-	TRBJ1-1	TGTGCCAGCAGGAAATCCCCGGGGCTCGAAGCTTTCTTT	CASRKSPGLEAFF
TRBV30	-	few	TRBJ1-5	TGTGCCTGGAACACAGGGTTTAGCAATCAGCCCCAGCATTTT	CAWNTGFSNQPQHF
TRBV5-1	TRBD1	-	TRBJ1-3	TGCGCCAGCAGCTCGGGGGTCGGGACAGGGGCCGGAAACACCATATATTTT	CASSSGVGTGAGNTIYF
TRBV19	TRBD1	few	TRBJ1-2	TGTGCCAGTAGTAACCGACAGGGGGCGCGCGGCTACACCTTC	CASSNRQGARGYTF
TRBV2	TRBD1	-	TRBJ1-2	TGTGCCAGCAGTGAAATCCTAACAGGGGCCTATGGCTACACCTTC	CASSEILTGAYGYTF
TRBV19	TRBD2	-	TRBJ2-5	TGTGCCAGTAGTATCCGCCGAGGGACTAGCGGGAGTCTCGCAGAGACCCAGTACTTC	CASSIRRGTSGSLAETQYF
TRBV4-2	-	-	TRBJ1-4	TGTGCCAGCAGCCAAGGATCGTCCAGAGGTGAAAAACTGTTTTTT	CASSQGSSRGEKLFF
TRBV5-1	-	-	TRBJ2-7	TGCGCCAGCAGCTTGAGCGGGTACGACGAGCAGTACTTC	CASSLSGYDEQYF
TRBV7-6	-	-	TRBJ1-4	TGTGCCAGCAGCTTAGATAGGGTAGGAGGTGAAAAACTGTTTTTT	CASSLDRVGGEKLFF
TRBV5-1	-	once	TRBJ2-1	TGCGCCAGCAGCTTGGGAGGTCAAGGGAATGAGCAGTTCTTC	CASSLGGQGNEQFF
TRBV10-3	-	-	TRBJ1-1	TGTGCCATCAGTGACGAAGGGCAGACTGAAGCTTTCTTT	CAISDEGQTEAFF
TRBV27	TRBD1	-	TRBJ1-4	TGTGCCAGCAGTTTACTTCCAGGGGGCGCGAATGAAAAACTGTTTTTT	CASSLLPGGANEKLFF
TRBV28	-	-	TRBJ1-5	TGTGCCAGCAGTCTCGGGTGGGACAACGGCAATCAGCCCCAGCATTTT	CASSLGWDNGNQPQHF
TRBV15	TRBD2	-	TRBJ2-1	TGTGCCACCAGCAGAGATCCCTCGGGGGGTATTGAGTTCTTC	CATSRDPSGGIEFF
TRBV19	TRBD1	-	TRBJ1-1	TGTGCCAGTAGAAGGACAGGGAGCGACACTGAAGCTTTCTTT	CASRRTGSDTEAFF
TRBV5-1	TRBD2	-	TRBJ2-3	TGCGCCAGCAGCTTGGCCGGGACTAGCCCCAGCACAGATACGCAGTATTTT	CASSLAGTSPSTDTQYF
TRBV2	-	once	TRBJ1-5	TGTGCCAGCAGTTCCCCCGGGACGGGGAGTAATCAGCCCCAGCATTTT	CASSSPGTGSNQPQHF
TRBV18	TRBD1	-	TRBJ1-1	TGTGCCAGCTCACCGGGACAGGGTAGAGCTTTCTTT	CASSPGQGRAFF
TRBV6-6	-	-	TRBJ2-3	TGTGCCAGCAGTTACTCGAGGGCTACCCAAACAGATACGCAGTATTTT	CASSYSRATQTDTQYF
TRBV7-6	TRBD1	-	TRBJ1-1	TGTGCCAGCAGCTTAGGGACAGGGGAAGACACTGAAGCTTTCTTT	CASSLGTGEDTEAFF
TRBV6-6	TRBD1	-	TRBJ1-3	TGTGCCAGCAGTTACTCGGGGGACAGCTCTGGAAACACCATATATTTT	CASSYSGDSSGNTIYF
TRBV28	-	-	TRBJ1-2	TGTGCCAGCAAGGGGGGGGCTAACTATGGCTACACCTTC	CASKGGANYGYTF
TRBV16	-	-	TRBJ2-7	TGTGCCAGCAGCCAAGGGCCTGTCTACGAGCAGTACTTC	CASSQGPVYEQYF
TRBV2	TRBD1	-	TRBJ1-5	TGTGCCAGCAGGCGGGACAGTTCGGGTGGGAATCAGCCCCAGCATTTT	CASRRDSSGGNQPQHF
TRBV20-1	-	few	TRBJ1-2	TGCAGTGCGCGGACCTTTGGTGGCTACACCTTC	CSARTFGGYTF
TRBV18	-	-	TRBJ2-3	TGTGCCAGCTCACCATGGGACACAGATACGCAGTATTTT	CASSPWDTDTQYF
TRBV7-2	-	-	TRBJ2-3	TGTGCCAGCAGCTTAGCGATAACCGCGCCAGATACGCAGTATTTT	CASSLAITAPDTQYF
TRBV27	TRBD1	-	TRBJ2-2	TGTGCCAGCAGCTTTGTAGGGGACAGGGGGACCGGGGAGCTGTTTTTT	CASSFVGDRGTGELFF
TRBV28	-	-	TRBJ1-5	TGTGCCAGCAGTTTTCTTAGGGCGGGAAATCAGCCCCAGCATTTT	CASSFLRAGNQPQHF